One and the same sample provided the 2 T cell receptor beta chains below, sequenced in a study of T-cell reconstitution after alpha-beta-depleted transplantation in children. Molecular barcoding with unique molecular identifiers was used for the TCRbeta library. TCRdb passed the PCR reads through MiXCR, listing each CDR3 protein once. Among approximately 93,000 distinct CDR3 sequences listed, 7% to 10% were seen once. The sequenced sample was PBMCs from the stem cell graft donor, obtained from the stem cell graft. The receptors come from a human donor who donated a stem cell graft to a child with congenital amegakaryocytic thrombocytopenia.

This clonotype appeared many times. The chain is built from TRBV5-1 and TRBJ1-1; D not resolved. Trimming removed 3 bases at V and 2 bases at J, with 11 bases between. The CDR3 length is 14 residues. Per the germline V gene, CDR1 is SGHRS and CDR2 is YFSETQ. Here the CDR3 DNA reads TGCGCCAGCAGCTCCCAGACTTCAAACACTGAAGCTTTCTTT. It codes for CASSSQTSNTEAFF. Full variable domain (missing parts from reference TRBV5-1 and TRBJ1-1): KAGVTQTPRYLIKTRGQQVTLSCSPISGHRSVSWYQQTPGQGLQFLFEYFSETQRNKGNFPGRFSGRQFSNSRSEMNVSTLELGDSALYLCASSSQTSNTEAFFGQGTRLTVV.

This clonotype was detected ten times or more. The rearrangement links TRBV28 to TRBJ2-3; TRBD1 agrees at 8 bases. The CDR3 has 17 amino acids. After removal of 2 bases from V and 2 bases from J, the junction contained 9 bases not matched to a gene. Germline lookup yields CDR1 MDHEN and CDR2 SYDVKM. The CDR3 is CASSLSRDRGYTDTQYF. In DNA form, the CDR3 reads TGTGCCAGCAGTTTAAGCCGCGACAGGGGATACACAGATACGCAGTATTTT.